This is a list of T cell receptor beta chains from one sample in a study of T cell responses to AZD1222 COVID-19 vaccine. Sequencing used immunoSEQ multiplex PCR; TCRdb keeps in-frame clones, though not all of them. The repertoire holds 150,000 to 200,000 clones, roughly 94% seen once, with just over 5% in the top ten. The sequenced sample was peripheral blood, obtained 28 days after the second AZD1222 dose. These receptors all stem from an adult who received the AZD1222 COVID-19 vaccine. Both conserved end residues are trimmed from each CDR3. Fields, in order: V gene, D gene, J gene, clone size, CDR3 protein. A D gene is named only where the DNA matches it firmly. Clone size is shown for a subset of rows, as once, few, many or a class of expanded clone.

>TRBV21-1|.|TRBJ2-3|.
ASSKGLRTGQCTDTQY
>TRBV5-4|TRBD1|TRBJ2-7|.
ASSSQGQGYYEQY
>TRBV3-1/TRBV3-2|.|TRBJ1-3|.
ASSQVVSSGNTIY
>TRBV19|TRBD1|TRBJ2-2|.
ASSIKDRGPLVGLF
>TRBV3-1/TRBV3-2|TRBD2|TRBJ2-7|.
ASSAGTSVSYEQY
>TRBV28|.|TRBJ2-6|.
ASSPIFGAGANVLT
>TRBV27|TRBD1|TRBJ1-1|few
ASSSPLRTGKNTEAF
>TRBV6-1|.|TRBJ2-1|.
ASSDQGLSEQF
>TRBV19|.|TRBJ1-5|.
ASSVDRSNQPQH
>TRBV7-9|.|TRBJ2-1|.
ASSQKSGLEQF
>TRBV27|TRBD2|TRBJ2-1|.
ASTQTSGRGGHEQF
>TRBV11-3|.|TRBJ2-5|.
ASSPPPTAYQETQY
>TRBV21-1|.|TRBJ2-7|.
ASERGVGNLCEQY
>TRBV7-8|.|TRBJ1-5|once
ASSLVGGLQSNQPQH
>TRBV5-1|TRBD2|TRBJ2-1|.
ASSLWRGFYNEQF
>TRBV28|.|TRBJ2-7|.
ASSLGTFYEQY
>TRBV7-2|TRBD1|TRBJ1-2|.
ASSSRDRGLPHT
>TRBV7-2|.|TRBJ2-5|.
ASSTSGMETQY